These T cell receptor beta chains were read from a single sample in a study of cytomegalovirus exposure and HLA in healthy donors. Using immunoSEQ multiplex PCR, the repertoire was profiled, and TCRdb retains in-frame clones only, with some absent. The sample shows 150,000 to 200,000 clones, around 68% of them seen only once. Sequences were obtained from PBMCs. The origin of the receptors is a man aged 35 to 55 in good health and CMV-seronegative. Both conserved end residues are part of each CDR3.

J: TRBJ1-1
V: TRBV2
CDR3: CASSGGSDRGSAFF

J: TRBJ1-2
V: TRBV6-5
CDR3: CASGTGRSVIYGYTF

J: TRBJ2-1
V: TRBV19
CDR3: CASSASGGAREQFF

J: TRBJ1-1
V: TRBV18
CDR3: CASSPIPNRGDTEAFF

J: TRBJ2-1
V: TRBV11-2
CDR3: CASSYERGSYNEQFF

J: TRBJ1-3
V: TRBV6-1
CDR3: CASSETGGVSGNTIYF

J: TRBJ2-7
V: TRBV4-2
CDR3: CASSYRLAGIGEQYF

J: TRBJ1-1
V: TRBV30
CDR3: CAWSVKGVGVTEAFF

J: TRBJ2-1
V: TRBV4-3
CDR3: CASSQELTVEQFF

J: TRBJ2-7
V: TRBV2
CDR3: CARGPSLYEQYF

J: TRBJ1-5
V: TRBV11-2
CDR3: CASSYRENQPQHF

J: TRBJ2-7
V: TRBV11-2
CDR3: CASSLQDEEQYF

J: TRBJ2-1
V: TRBV9
CDR3: CASTRQGTSGANEQFF

J: NA
V: TRBV13
CDR3: CASSYPGVEETQYF

J: TRBJ2-3
V: TRBV5-6
CDR3: CASSLLAGTSTDTQYF

J: TRBJ2-1
V: TRBV7-2
CDR3: CASSLGIAGGLSKVFF

J: TRBJ2-2
V: TRBV6-5
CDR3: CASSSRGQVPGELFF

J: TRBJ2-3
V: TRBV13
CDR3: CASSSGQGNPPFTDTQYF

J: TRBJ1-5
V: TRBV19
CDR3: CASLQGDQPQHF

J: TRBJ2-3
V: TRBV6-6
CDR3: CAIAGGGADTQYF

J: TRBJ1-2
V: TRBV5-8
CDR3: CASSTRTGKNYGYTF

J: TRBJ1-5
V: TRBV5-5
CDR3: CASSLASRADQPQHF

J: TRBJ2-5
V: TRBV19
CDR3: CASSIGTGQETQYF

J: TRBJ2-1
V: TRBV5-4
CDR3: CASSLDLPGWSSYNEQFF

J: TRBJ1-1
V: TRBV5-1
CDR3: CASSLSGTEAFF

J: TRBJ2-7
V: TRBV7-2
CDR3: CASGLAGGPVEQYF

J: TRBJ2-4
V: TRBV28
CDR3: CASSLAGGRNIQYF

J: TRBJ2-3
V: TRBV5-1
CDR3: CASSLFFSGNSGTDTQYF

J: NA
V: TRBV30
CDR3: CAWSAPYEQYF

J: TRBJ1-1
V: TRBV5-3
CDR3: CARSLMEAEGTEAFF

J: TRBJ2-1
V: TRBV7-9
CDR3: CASSFGRDRGYNEQFF

J: TRBJ2-5
V: TRBV2
CDR3: CASRQPGLAGGWDF

J: TRBJ2-5
V: TRBV11-3
CDR3: CASSYGTGGMETQYF

J: TRBJ1-5
V: TRBV12-5
CDR3: CASKGDGTEDQPQHF

J: TRBJ2-3
V: TRBV7-2
CDR3: CASSLGGVAGGTDTQYF

J: NA
V: TRBV7-3
CDR3: CASSLGAGGPYEQYF

J: TRBJ2-5
V: TRBV5-6
CDR3: CASSLSRLKETQYF